These 7 T cell receptor beta chains originate from one sample sequenced in a study of early T cells in non-severe SARS-CoV-2 infection. MiXCR was run by TCRdb on the 5' RACE reads, yielding one entry per CDR3 protein. This table has about 56,000 distinct CDR3 sequences, more than 12% appearing once. This specimen consisted of whole blood, obtained at baseline. All receptors come from an adult who was a healthcare worker with PCR-confirmed SARS-CoV-2 infection or an uninfected control (not recorded which).

This clonotype has a count of ten or more. V is TRBV20-1 and J is TRBJ1-2, with TRBD1 as a possible D gene (6 bases). The CDR3 is 13 amino acids. V was trimmed by 6 bases and J by 4 bases, leaving 15 bases between them. Germline V lookup: CDR1 DFQATT, CDR2 SNEGSKA (reference sequence). CDR3: CSASSGEVYGYTF. Here the CDR3 DNA reads TGCAGTGCATCGTCAGGGGAGGTCTATGGCTACACCTTC.

This clonotype was counted a few times. The J gene is TRBJ2-3, the V gene TRBV21-1. TRBV21-1 is a pseudogene. The CDR3 spans 15 residues. This chain's CDR3 is CASSSRTASTDTQYF. CDR3 bases: TGTGCCAGCAGCAGTCGAACGGCTAGCACAGATACGCAGTATTTT.

V gene TRBV9 combines with J gene TRBJ1-2, with D possibly being TRBD1 (5 bases). V gave up 0 bases and J gave up 3 bases, with 12 bases separating them. The CDR3 loop spans 15 amino acids. Germline loops: CDR1 SGDLS, CDR2 YYNGEE. The CDR3 region is CASSVGNKGDYGYTF. The CDR3 nucleotides are TGTGCCAGCAGCGTAGGCAATAAAGGGGACTATGGCTACACCTTC.

In this sample, this clonotype turned up a few times. This sequence joins TRBV29-1 and TRBJ1-1; the D is unclear. The V gene lost 7 bases and the J gene lost 4 bases, with 16 bases spanning the gap. In germline, CDR1 is SQVTM, CDR2 ANQGSEA. The CDR3 runs 13 residues. The CDR3 DNA sequence: TGCAGCGCCCTAACAGCTTACCTCACTGAAGCTTTCTTT. It encodes CSALTAYLTEAFF.

The chain couples TRBV5-6 to TRBJ2-1; no definite D call. CDR1 SGHDT and CDR2 YYEEEE come from the germline V gene. V lost 0 bases, J lost 3 bases, and 7 bases lay in between. This CDR3 comprises 14 residues. CDR3 protein: CASSLAAGYNEQFF. CDR3 nucleotide sequence: TGTGCCAGCAGCTTGGCCGCAGGCTACAATGAGCAGTTCTTC.

V and J are TRBV15 and TRBJ2-1, with D possibly being TRBD1 (5 bases). Trimming removed 1 base at V and 4 bases at J, with 8 bases between. The V gene's germline CDR1 is LNHNV and CDR2 YYDKDF (reference sequence). The CDR3 runs to 14 residues. CDR3 nucleotides: TGTGCCACCAGCAGAGTCAGGGAATACAATGAGCAGTTCTTC. Translated: CATSRVREYNEQFF.

This clonotype occurred a few times. The J gene is TRBJ1-4, the V gene TRBV7-9, with a possible D match to TRBD1 (5 bases). Deletions cut 2 bases from V and 3 bases from J, with 7 bases between. This CDR3 spans 14 amino acids. The germline V gene has CDR1 SEHNR and CDR2 FQNEAQ (reference sequence). CDR3 loop: CASSLTGANEKLFF. The DNA of the CDR3 is TGTGCCAGCAGCTTAACAGGAGCTAATGAAAAACTGTTTTTT. Based on the CDR3 plus reference TRBV7-9 and TRBJ1-4, the full variable domain is DTGVSQNPRHKITKRGQNVTFRCDPISEHNRLYWYRQTLGQGPEFLTYFQNEAQLEKSRLLSDRFSAERPKGSFSTLEIQRTEQGDSAMYLCASSLTGANEKLFFGSGTQLSVL.